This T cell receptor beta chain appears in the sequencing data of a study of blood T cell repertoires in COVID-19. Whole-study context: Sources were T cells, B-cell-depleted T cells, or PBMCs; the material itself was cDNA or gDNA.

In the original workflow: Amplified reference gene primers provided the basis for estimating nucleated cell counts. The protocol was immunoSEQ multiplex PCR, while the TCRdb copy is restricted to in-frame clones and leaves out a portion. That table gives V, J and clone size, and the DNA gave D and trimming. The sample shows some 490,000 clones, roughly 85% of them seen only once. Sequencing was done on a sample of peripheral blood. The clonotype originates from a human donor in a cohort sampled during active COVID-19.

This CDR3 reads CASSSSGHPQAEQYF. The CDR3 DNA reads TGTGCCAGCAGCTCATCGGGACACCCTCAAGCTGAGCAGTACTTC. The chain links TRBV7-3 to TRBJ2-7, with D perhaps matching TRBD1 (6 bases). The CDR3 is 15 amino acids. The germline V and J ends were trimmed by 4 bases and 7 bases, with 20 bases remaining between them. Germline CDR1 and CDR2: SGHTA and FQGTGA.